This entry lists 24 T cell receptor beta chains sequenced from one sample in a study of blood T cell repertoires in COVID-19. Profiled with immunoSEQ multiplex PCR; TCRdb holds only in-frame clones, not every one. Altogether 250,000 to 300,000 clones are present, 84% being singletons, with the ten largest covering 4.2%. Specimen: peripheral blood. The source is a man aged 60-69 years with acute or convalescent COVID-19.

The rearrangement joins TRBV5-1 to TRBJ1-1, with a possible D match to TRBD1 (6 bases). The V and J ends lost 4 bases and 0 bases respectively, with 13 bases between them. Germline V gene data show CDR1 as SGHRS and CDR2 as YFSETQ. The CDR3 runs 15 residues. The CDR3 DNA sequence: TGCGCCAGCAGCCCAAGGGGGGGTCTGAACACTGAAGCTTTCTTT. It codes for CASSPRGGLNTEAFF.

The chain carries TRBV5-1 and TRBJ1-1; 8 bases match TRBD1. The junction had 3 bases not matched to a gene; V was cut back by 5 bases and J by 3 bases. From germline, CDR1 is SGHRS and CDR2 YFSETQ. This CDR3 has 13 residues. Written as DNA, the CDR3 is TGCGCCAGCAGGAACAGGGGGGACACTGAAGCTTTCTTT. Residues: CASRNRGDTEAFF.

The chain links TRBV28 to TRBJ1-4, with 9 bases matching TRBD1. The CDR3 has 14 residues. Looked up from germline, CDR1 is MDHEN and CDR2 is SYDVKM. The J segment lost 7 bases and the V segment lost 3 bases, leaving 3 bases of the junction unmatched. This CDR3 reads CASSFWDRVEKLFF. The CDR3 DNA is TGTGCCAGCAGTTTTTGGGACAGGGTTGAAAAACTGTTTTTT.

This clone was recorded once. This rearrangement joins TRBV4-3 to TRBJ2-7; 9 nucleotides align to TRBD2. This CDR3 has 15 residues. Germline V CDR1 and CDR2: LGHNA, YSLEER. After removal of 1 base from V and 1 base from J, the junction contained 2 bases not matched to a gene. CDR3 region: CASSQVAGESYEQYF. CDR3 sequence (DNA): TGCGCCAGCAGCCAAGTAGCGGGAGAATCCTACGAGCAGTACTTC.

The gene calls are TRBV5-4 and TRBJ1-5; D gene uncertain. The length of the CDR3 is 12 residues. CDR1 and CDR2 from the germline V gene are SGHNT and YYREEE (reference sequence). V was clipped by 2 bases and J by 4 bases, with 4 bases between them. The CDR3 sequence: CASSFPNQPQHF. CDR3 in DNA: TGTGCCAGCAGCTTTCCTAATCAGCCCCAGCATTTT.

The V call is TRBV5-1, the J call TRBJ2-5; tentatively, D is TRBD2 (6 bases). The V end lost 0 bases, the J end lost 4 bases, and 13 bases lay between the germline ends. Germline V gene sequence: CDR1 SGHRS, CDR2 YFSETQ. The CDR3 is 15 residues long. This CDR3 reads CASSLGRGSGETQYF. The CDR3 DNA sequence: TGCGCCAGCAGCTTGGGCCGGGGGTCGGGAGAGACCCAGTACTTC.

The CDR3 DNA reads TGTGCCAGCACTACTCCTTCGGGGGGGGGCGAGCAGTACTTC. Its protein is CASTTPSGGGEQYF. This chain connects TRBV6-6 to TRBJ2-7; 8 bases are a match to TRBD2. The V gene's germline CDR1 is MNHNY and CDR2 SVGAGI (reference sequence). Trimming removed 7 bases from V and 6 bases from J; junction bases left unmatched: 11. The CDR3 runs 14 residues.

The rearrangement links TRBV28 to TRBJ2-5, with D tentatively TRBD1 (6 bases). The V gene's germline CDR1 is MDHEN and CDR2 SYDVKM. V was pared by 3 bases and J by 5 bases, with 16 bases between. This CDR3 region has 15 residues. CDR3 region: CASSFSVRGGETQYF. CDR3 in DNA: TGTGCCAGCAGTTTTAGTGTCAGGGGCGGTGAGACCCAGTACTTC.

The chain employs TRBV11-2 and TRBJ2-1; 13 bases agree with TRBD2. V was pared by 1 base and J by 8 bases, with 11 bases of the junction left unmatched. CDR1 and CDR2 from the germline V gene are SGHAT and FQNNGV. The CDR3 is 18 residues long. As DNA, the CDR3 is TGTGCCAGCAGCTTAGTGTCCCGGACTAGCGGGAGTTCCCATGAGCAGTTCTTC. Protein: CASSLVSRTSGSSHEQFF.

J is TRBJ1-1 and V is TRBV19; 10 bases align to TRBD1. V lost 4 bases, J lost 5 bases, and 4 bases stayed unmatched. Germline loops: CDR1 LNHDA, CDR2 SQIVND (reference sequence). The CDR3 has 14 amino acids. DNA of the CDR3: TGTGCCAGTAGTACAGACAGGGGGCGAACTGAAGCTTTCTTT. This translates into CASSTDRGRTEAFF. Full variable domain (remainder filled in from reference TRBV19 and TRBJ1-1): DGGITQSPKYLFRKEGQNVTLSCEQNLNHDAMYWYRQDPGQGLRLIYYSQIVNDFQKGDIAEGYSVSREKKESFPLTVTSAQKNPTAFYLCASSTDRGRTEAFFGQGTRLTVV.

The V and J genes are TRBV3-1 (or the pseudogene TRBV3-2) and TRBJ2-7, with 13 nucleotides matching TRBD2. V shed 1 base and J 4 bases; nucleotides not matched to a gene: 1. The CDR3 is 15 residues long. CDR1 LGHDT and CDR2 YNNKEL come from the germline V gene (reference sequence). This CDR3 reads CASSQGLAGGYEQYF. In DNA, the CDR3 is TGTGCCAGCAGCCAAGGACTAGCGGGGGGTTACGAGCAGTACTTC.

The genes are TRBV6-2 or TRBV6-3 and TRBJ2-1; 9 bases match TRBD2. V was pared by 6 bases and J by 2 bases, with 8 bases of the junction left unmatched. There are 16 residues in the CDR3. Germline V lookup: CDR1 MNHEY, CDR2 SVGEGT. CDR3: CASSLAGTPTYNEQFF. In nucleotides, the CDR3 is TGTGCCAGCAGCCTAGCGGGAACACCGACCTACAATGAGCAGTTCTTC.

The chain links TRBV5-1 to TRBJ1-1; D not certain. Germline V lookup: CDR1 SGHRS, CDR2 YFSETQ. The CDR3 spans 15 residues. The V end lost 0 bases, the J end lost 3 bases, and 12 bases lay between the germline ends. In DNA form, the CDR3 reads TGCGCCAGCAGCTTGGGCATGTCCAGTGACACTGAAGCTTTCTTT. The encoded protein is CASSLGMSSDTEAFF.

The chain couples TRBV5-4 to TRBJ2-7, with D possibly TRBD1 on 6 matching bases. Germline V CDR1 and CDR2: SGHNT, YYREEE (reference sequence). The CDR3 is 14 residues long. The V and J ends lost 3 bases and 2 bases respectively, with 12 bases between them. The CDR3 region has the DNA TGTGCCAGCAGCTCTGGGGGCAGTCCCTACGAGCAGTACTTC. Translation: CASSSGGSPYEQYF.

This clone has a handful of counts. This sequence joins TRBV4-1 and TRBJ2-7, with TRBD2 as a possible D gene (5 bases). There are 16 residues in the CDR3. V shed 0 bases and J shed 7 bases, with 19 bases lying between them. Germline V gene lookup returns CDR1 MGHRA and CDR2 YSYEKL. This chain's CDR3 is CASSQDRATPPGEQYF. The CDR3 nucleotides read TGCGCCAGCAGCCAAGATCGGGCCACGCCGCCGGGGGAGCAGTACTTC.

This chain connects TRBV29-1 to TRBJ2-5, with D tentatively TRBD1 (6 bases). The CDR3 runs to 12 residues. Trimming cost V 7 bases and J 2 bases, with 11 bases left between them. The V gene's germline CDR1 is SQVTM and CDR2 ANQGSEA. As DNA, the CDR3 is TGCAGCGGGCTGACAGGACAAGAGACCCAGTACTTC. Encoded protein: CSGLTGQETQYF. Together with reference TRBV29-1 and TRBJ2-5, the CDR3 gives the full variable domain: SAVISQKPSRDICQRGTSLTIQCQVDSQVTMMFWYRQQPGQSLTLIATANQGSEATYESGFVIDKFPISRPNLTFSTLTVSNMSPEDSSIYLCSGLTGQETQYFGPGTRLLVL.

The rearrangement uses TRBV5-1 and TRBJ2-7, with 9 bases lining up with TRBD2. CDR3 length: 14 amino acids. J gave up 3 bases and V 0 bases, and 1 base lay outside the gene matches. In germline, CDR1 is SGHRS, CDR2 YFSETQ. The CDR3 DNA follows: TGCGCCAGCAGCTTGGGACTAGCGGACTACGAGCAGTACTTC. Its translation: CASSLGLADYEQYF.

This chain's CDR3 is CASSYSGSGPYEQYF. The CDR3 DNA follows: TGTGCCAGCAGTTACTCGGGTAGCGGCCCCTACGAGCAGTACTTC. The rearrangement joins TRBV6-6 to TRBJ2-7; D may be TRBD2 (6 bases). The CDR3 is made up of 15 amino acids. Trimming took off 0 bases at V and 2 bases at J, with 11 bases between the two ends. Germline CDR1 reads MNHNY; CDR2 reads SVGAGI (reference sequence).

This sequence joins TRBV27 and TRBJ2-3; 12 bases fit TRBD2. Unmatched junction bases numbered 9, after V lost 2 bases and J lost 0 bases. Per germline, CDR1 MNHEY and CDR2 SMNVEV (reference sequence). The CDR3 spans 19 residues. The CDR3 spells CASSLGGLAGTPSTDTQYF. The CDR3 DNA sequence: TGTGCCAGCAGTTTAGGGGGACTAGCGGGCACCCCTAGCACAGATACGCAGTATTTT.

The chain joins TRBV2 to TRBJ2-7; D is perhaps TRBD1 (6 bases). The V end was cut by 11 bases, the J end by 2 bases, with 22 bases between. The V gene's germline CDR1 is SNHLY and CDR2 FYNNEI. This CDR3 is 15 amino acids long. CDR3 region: CACSLRGQGTYEQYF. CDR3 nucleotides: TGTGCCTGTAGCCTAAGGGGACAAGGAACCTACGAGCAGTACTTC.

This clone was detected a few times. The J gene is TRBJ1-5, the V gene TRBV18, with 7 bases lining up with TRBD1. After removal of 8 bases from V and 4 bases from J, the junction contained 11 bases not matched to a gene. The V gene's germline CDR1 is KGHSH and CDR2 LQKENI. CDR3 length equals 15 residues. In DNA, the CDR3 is TGTGCCAGCGCTACAGGGGACGGGTTGAATCAGCCCCAGCATTTT. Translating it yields CASATGDGLNQPQHF.

CDR3: CASSTNPTGGYQPQHF. As DNA, the CDR3 is TGTGCCAGTAGTACCAACCCGACAGGGGGTTACCAGCCCCAGCATTTT. The chain employs TRBV19 and TRBJ1-5, with 9 bases lining up with TRBD1. Germline loops: CDR1 LNHDA, CDR2 SQIVND (reference sequence). The CDR3 contains 16 residues. Unmatched junction bases numbered 11, after V lost 4 bases and J lost 7 bases. The full variable domain, its missing parts supplied by reference TRBV19 and TRBJ1-5, is DGGITQSPKYLFRKEGQNVTLSCEQNLNHDAMYWYRQDPGQGLRLIYYSQIVNDFQKGDIAEGYSVSREKKESFPLTVTSAQKNPTAFYLCASSTNPTGGYQPQHFGDGTRLSIL.

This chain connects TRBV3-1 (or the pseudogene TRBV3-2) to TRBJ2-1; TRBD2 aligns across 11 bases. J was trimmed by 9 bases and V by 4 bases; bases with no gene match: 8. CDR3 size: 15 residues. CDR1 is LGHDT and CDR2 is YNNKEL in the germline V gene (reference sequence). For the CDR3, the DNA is TGTGCCAGCAGCCCCCTTAGCGGGGGGGCCAGTGAGCAGTTCTTC. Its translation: CASSPLSGGASEQFF.

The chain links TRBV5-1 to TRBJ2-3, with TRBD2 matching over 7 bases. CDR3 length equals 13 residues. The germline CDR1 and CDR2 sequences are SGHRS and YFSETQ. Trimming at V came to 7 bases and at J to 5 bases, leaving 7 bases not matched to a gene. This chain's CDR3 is CASAAGVGDTQYF. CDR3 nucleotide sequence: TGCGCCAGCGCTGCGGGAGTAGGAGATACGCAGTATTTT.